Described below is a single TCR beta chain sequence and its context. What it binds is not known. The data derive from a study of T cell responses to AZD1222 COVID-19 vaccine. Study-level results: At study baseline, merely five or six AZD1222 recipients were seropositive. Spike-specific TCR breadth and depth were elevated following two AZD1222 doses. Nearly half of spike-specific TCRs reportedly target unmutated variant regions.

Data came from immunoSEQ multiplex PCR; TCRdb stores just in-frame clones and leaves some out. The top ten clones hold under 1.5% of a sample with roughly 150,000 clones, about nine tenths of them seen once. Per the germline V gene, CDR1 is SNHLY and CDR2 is FYNNEI. The V and J ends lost 3 bases and 2 bases respectively, with 8 bases between them. The CDR3 runs 13 residues. The TCR was taken from an adult who received the AZD1222 COVID-19 vaccine. Source: peripheral blood, taken 28 days after the second AZD1222 dose. This sequence joins TRBV2 and TRBJ2-7; D is unclear. The CDR3 here is CASSETGPYEQYF. Written as DNA, the CDR3 is TGTGCCAGCAGTGAGACTGGGCCCTACGAGCAGTACTTC.